This TCR beta chain came from a study of blood T cell repertoires in COVID-19. This clone was observed a handful of times. Produced via immunoSEQ multiplex PCR; TCRdb's table is partial and in-frame only. The repertoire holds over 150,000 clones, over 60% seen once, with approximately 26% in the top ten. The origin of this receptor is a woman aged 70-85 years with acute or convalescent COVID-19. Sequenced material: peripheral blood.

The CDR3 sequence: CASRVSGTQTYEQYF. The CDR3, as DNA: TGTGCCAGCAGAGTATCCGGGACTCAGACCTACGAGCAGTACTTC. This chain joins TRBV2 and TRBJ2-7; D is possibly TRBD2 (6 bases). V was clipped by 6 bases and J by 2 bases, with 17 bases between them. CDR1 is SNHLY and CDR2 is FYNNEI in the germline V gene. The CDR3 contains 15 residues.